The clone carrying this T cell receptor (beta chain) was seen at least ten times. The antigen is unknown. This sample is drawn from a study of T-cell reconstitution after alpha-beta-depleted transplantation in children. Unique molecular identifiers were incorporated into the prepared TCRbeta library. From the PCR reads, TCRdb called clonotypes with MiXCR, one entry per CDR3 protein. In the table there are 180,000 or so distinct CDR3 sequences, 6.3% of which are singletons. The trim removed 1 base at V and 4 bases at J, leaving 7 bases unmatched. The CDR3 extends over 17 amino acids. Germline V lookup: CDR1 KGHDR, CDR2 SFDVKD. Study findings and constraints: In patients about two months after transplant, alpha-beta T cells reportedly arose from several hundred expanded graft clones. Elevated TCRbeta diversity at day 60 was traced, in some patients, to surviving recipient T cells and thymic progenitors. T-cell counts and diversity at one year post-transplant came mainly from newly produced T cells.

Sequenced here: PBMCs, sampled before TCRalphabeta/CD19-depleted stem cell transplant. The J gene is TRBJ2-5, the V gene TRBV24-1; 11 bases are a match to TRBD2. This sequence originates from a girl younger than two with combined immunodeficiency, due to receive a stem cell transplant. The CDR3 DNA reads TGTGCCACCAGTGATTTCACCACTAGCGGGGGTGGAGAGACCCAGTACTTC. This codes for CATSDFTTSGGGETQYF.